This TCR beta chain was found in a study of beta chain features in type 1 diabetes. Findings and caveats of the study: Shorter TCRB CDR3s, moderately but significantly so, marked every one of the four CD4+ subsets in Type 1 diabetes patients.

What was sequenced were expressed TCRB transcripts, since all of the isolated RNA had been reverse transcribed. The assay was immunoSEQ multiplex PCR, and TCRdb's table has in-frame clones only and misses some. The sample consists of roughly 250,000 clones, over 20% of them appearing once. This clone was seen a handful of times. What it binds is unknown. The sequenced material came from naive CD4+ T cells from blood. The sequence was collected from a woman in her 40s with type 1 diabetes.

Here the CDR3 DNA reads TGTGCCAGCAGCCCCACTGGGACCCAGTACTTC. Translating gives CASSPTGTQYF. The gene calls are TRBV28 and TRBJ2-5, with D uncertain. The V gene lost 6 bases and the J gene lost 7 bases, with 9 bases spanning the gap. This CDR3 region has 11 residues. Germline values: CDR1 MDHEN, CDR2 SYDVKM.